Listed here are 23 T cell receptor beta chains from one sample, sequenced in a study of metastatic and nonmetastatic thyroid tumors. Thyroid surgery was preceded by no treatment in any patient. TCRdb reanalyzed the PCR reads via MiXCR. Of around 40,000 clones detected, 25% to 30% appear once; the ten largest clones hold roughly 8.8%. The sequenced material came from blood. These receptors came from a female donor with papillary thyroid cancer or a benign thyroid nodule (not recorded which). Some clones in this sample may be carry-over from other donors' samples.

This clone has only a few counts. The chain carries TRBV15 and TRBJ2-3; 8 bases are shared with TRBD2. Trimming cost V 5 bases and J 4 bases; bases outside gene matches: 11. Germline CDR1 reads LNHNV; CDR2 reads YYDKDF (reference sequence). This CDR3 region has 16 residues. The CDR3, as DNA: TGTGCCACCAGCCATTCTATAACGGGAGGGGCAGATACGCAGTATTTT. The encoded protein is CATSHSITGGADTQYF.

In this sample, this clone turned up many times. V gene TRBV11-2 combines with J gene TRBJ2-2; D might be TRBD1 or TRBD2, each matching 6 bases. Trimming stripped 6 bases from V and 2 bases from J, with 10 bases between. This CDR3 has 14 amino acids. The germline V gene encodes CDR1 SGHAT and CDR2 FQNNGV. The CDR3 region has the DNA TGTGCCAGCAGTTGGGGGGCTAACACCGGGGAGCTGTTTTTT. It encodes CASSWGANTGELFF.

This clone was recorded at least ten times. The gene calls are TRBV5-4 and TRBJ1-1; D may be TRBD1 (6 bases). CDR1 and CDR2 (germline): SGHNT, YYREEE (reference sequence). CDR3 size: 16 residues. V was clipped by 4 bases and J by 1 base, with 17 bases between them. CDR3 sequence: CASSPQTGLRNTEAFF. CDR3 bases: TGTGCCAGCAGCCCTCAGACAGGTTTGAGGAACACTGAAGCTTTCTTT.

The rearrangement joins TRBV27 to TRBJ2-1, with D uncertain. The CDR3 extends over 11 amino acids. Trimming removed 3 bases from V and 7 bases from J, with 4 bases in between. Germline lookup yields CDR1 MNHEY and CDR2 SMNVEV (reference sequence). The CDR3 loop reads CASSLRNEQFF. In DNA form, the CDR3 reads TGTGCCAGCAGTTTGCGTAATGAGCAGTTCTTC.

V usage is TRBV27 and J usage is TRBJ1-2; tentative D call: TRBD1 (6 bases). The CDR3 length is 13 residues. Per the germline V gene, CDR1 is MNHEY and CDR2 is SMNVEV (reference sequence). V lost 6 bases and J 8 bases, leaving 16 bases between the germline ends. DNA of the CDR3: TGTGCCAGCAGCCGGACAGACGAGGAAGGCTACACCTTC. This sequence encodes CASSRTDEEGYTF.

The table lists this clone with many counts. This chain links TRBV6-6 with TRBJ1-2; 8 positions match TRBD1. The CDR3 sequence is 13 residues long. Germline V CDR1 and CDR2: MNHNY, SVGAGI (reference sequence). Trimming took 2 bases from V and 5 from J; bases not matched to a gene: 1. This CDR3 is CASSYRTGYGYTF. The CDR3 DNA sequence: TGTGCCAGCAGTTACAGGACAGGGTATGGCTACACCTTC.

The J gene is TRBJ2-3, the V gene TRBV6-2 or TRBV6-3; 8 nucleotides align to TRBD1. Germline trimming cut 6 bases from V and 4 bases from J; bases unmatched to any gene: 3. The V gene's germline CDR1 is MNHEY and CDR2 SVGEGT. The CDR3 runs to 13 residues. CDR3 loop: CASRRQGPDTQYF. CDR3 bases: TGTGCCAGCAGGCGACAGGGGCCAGATACGCAGTATTTT.

This clone appeared many times. This sequence joins TRBV9 and TRBJ2-5; 11 bases line up with TRBD2. With 4 bases clipped from V and 2 bases from J, the junction kept 7 bases outside the gene matches. The CDR3 spans 16 residues. Germline V gene lookup returns CDR1 SGDLS and CDR2 YYNGEE. CDR3: CASSPRGTSGQETQYF. Here the CDR3 DNA reads TGTGCCAGCAGCCCGAGGGGGACTAGCGGACAAGAGACCCAGTACTTC. Full variable domain (rest looked up from reference TRBV9 and TRBJ2-5): DSGVTQTPKHLITATGQRVTLRCSPRSGDLSVYWYQQSLDQGLQFLIQYYNGEERAKGNILERFSAQQFPDLHSELNLSSLELGDSALYFCASSPRGTSGQETQYFGPGTRLLVL.

Worth noting for this clone: Possible read error: a much larger clone is one base away. The genes are TRBV4-3 and TRBJ2-5; no definite D call. Germline CDR1 LGHNA, CDR2 YSLEER. V was pared by 0 bases and J by 7 bases, with 15 bases between. There are 15 residues in the CDR3. Here the CDR3 reads CASSQEYTVIWTQYF. The DNA for the CDR3 is TGCGCCAGCAGCCAAGAATATACAGTGATCTGGACCCAGTACTTC.

By proportion, this clone is medium-sized. The chain couples TRBV27 to TRBJ1-2; 10 nucleotides match TRBD1. This CDR3 has 14 residues. Trimming cost V 6 bases and J 7 bases; bases outside gene matches: 8. Germline V lookup: CDR1 MNHEY, CDR2 SMNVEV (reference sequence). CDR3 residues: CASRTPGQGFGYTF. DNA of the CDR3: TGTGCCAGCAGGACCCCGGGACAGGGGTTTGGCTACACCTTC.

This chain joins TRBV2 and TRBJ1-2; no firm D call. CDR3 size: 13 residues. Germline CDR1 reads SNHLY; CDR2 reads FYNNEI. The V and J ends lost 7 bases and 8 bases respectively, with 17 bases between them. The CDR3 sequence: CASNDDTPWGYTF. DNA for the CDR3: TGTGCCAGCAATGATGACACTCCGTGGGGCTACACCTTC. The full variable domain, rest sourced from reference TRBV2 and TRBJ1-2, is EPEVTQTPSHQVTQMGQEVILRCVPISNHLYFYWYRQILGQKVEFLVSFYNNEISEKSEIFDDQFSVERPDGSNFTLKIRSTKLEDSAMYFCASNDDTPWGYTFGSGTRLTVV.

This chain links TRBV4-2 with TRBJ2-7; tentative D call: TRBD1 (6 bases). Germline V gives CDR1 LGHNA, CDR2 YNFKEQ. The CDR3 spans 15 residues. Trimming pared 1 base from V and 5 bases from J, leaving 15 bases between. CDR3 sequence: CASSQVQGSVDEQYF. CDR3 sequence (DNA): TGTGCCAGCAGCCAAGTTCAGGGGAGCGTCGACGAGCAGTACTTC.

The chain links TRBV6-1 to TRBJ1-5; no definite D call. The CDR3 is made up of 15 amino acids. Germline lookup yields CDR1 MNHNS and CDR2 SASEGT. V was trimmed by 6 bases and J by 5 bases, leaving 17 bases between them. The CDR3: CASSLGSGFDQPQHF. CDR3 DNA: TGTGCCAGCAGCTTGGGCAGTGGCTTCGATCAGCCCCAGCATTTT.

This clone has at least ten counts. The rearrangement links TRBV20-1 to TRBJ1-6; TRBD1 might be the D (5 bases). V shed 5 bases and J shed 2 bases, with 7 bases lying between them. Germline CDR1 DFQATT, CDR2 SNEGSKA (reference sequence). The CDR3 consists of 13 residues. CDR3 in amino acids: CSAPDTYNSPLHF. As DNA, the CDR3 is TGCAGTGCTCCGGACACCTATAATTCACCCCTCCACTTT.

This clone was recorded many times. Just one base apart from a much larger clone, this may be a read error. Different DNA sequences within this sample yield the same CDR3. The DNA of the CDR3 is TGCGCCAGCAGTGTGGGTGATGGCACTGAAGCTTTCTTT. Encoded protein: CASSVGDGTEAFF. V and J are TRBV2 and TRBJ1-1; no firm D call. CDR1 and CDR2 from the germline V gene are SNHLY and FYNNEI. This CDR3 comprises 13 residues.

This clone came up many times. This chain uses TRBV20-1 with TRBJ1-1; D is perhaps TRBD1 (5 bases). Per germline, CDR1 DFQATT and CDR2 SNEGSKA (reference sequence). V was shortened by 6 bases and J by 7 bases, with 36 bases between the two germline ends. The CDR3 loop spans 19 amino acids. The CDR3 here is CSAPGEGKRGNRSDLEAFF. CDR3 bases: TGCAGTGCACCCGGGGAAGGAAAGAGGGGAAACAGATCCGATCTTGAAGCTTTCTTT.

This clone was seen repeatedly, ten times or more. The chain is built from TRBV30 and TRBJ2-7, with TRBD2 matching over 13 bases. The germline CDR1 and CDR2 sequences are GTSNPN and SVGIG (reference sequence). J gave up 0 bases and V 1 base, and 6 bases lay outside the gene matches. The CDR3 contains 17 residues. CDR3 sequence reads: CAWSAIRTSGGSYEQYF. The DNA for the CDR3 is TGTGCCTGGAGTGCAATAAGGACTAGCGGGGGCTCCTACGAGCAGTACTTC.

This clone was seen many times. The rearrangement uses TRBV28 and TRBJ2-2; TRBD2 matches at 11 bases. Per the germline V gene, CDR1 is MDHEN and CDR2 is SYDVKM. The V gene end was trimmed by 4 bases and the J gene end by 1 base; junction bases not matched to a gene: 11. There are 19 residues in the CDR3. The CDR3 protein is CASSSLWGLAGGNTGELFF. DNA of the CDR3: TGTGCCAGCAGTTCCCTTTGGGGGCTAGCGGGAGGGAACACCGGGGAGCTGTTTTTT.

As regards this clone: Lacking the conserved final phenylalanine or tryptophan, this CDR3 likely reflects a read error. The chain couples TRBV6-2 or TRBV6-3 to TRBJ2-7; no clear D. Germline V gene data show CDR1 as MNHEY and CDR2 as SVGEGT. The CDR3 totals 11 residues. With 6 bases removed from V and 2 bases from J, the gap between germline ends came to 5 bases. This CDR3 is CASRQTYEQYL. DNA of the CDR3: TGTGCCAGCAGGCAGACCTACGAGCAGTACCTC.

V gene TRBV11-2 combines with J gene TRBJ2-5; weak D call: TRBD1 (6 bases). V lost 5 bases and J lost 6, with 19 bases in between. The CDR3 contains 15 residues. In germline, CDR1 is SGHAT, CDR2 FQNNGV. The chain's CDR3 is CASSAEGTLLQTQYF. For the CDR3, the DNA is TGTGCCAGCAGCGCTGAGGGGACACTCCTACAGACCCAGTACTTC.

This chain links TRBV6-1 with TRBJ1-2; tentative D call: TRBD1 (6 bases). Trimming took off 2 bases at V and 7 bases at J, with 17 bases between the two ends. The length of the CDR3 is 15 residues. CDR1 is MNHNS, CDR2 SASEGT, per germline. CDR3: CASSEMGGALSGYTF. The CDR3 nucleotides read TGTGCCAGCAGTGAAATGGGGGGCGCGTTGTCTGGCTACACCTTC.

This clone occurred many times. The rearrangement joins TRBV5-1 to TRBJ2-3, with TRBD2 matching over 9 bases. The CDR3 is 16 amino acids. The V and J ends lost 0 bases and 6 bases, in that order; junction bases with no gene match: 8. Germline V CDR1 and CDR2: SGHRS, YFSETQ. For the CDR3, the DNA is TGCGCCAGCAGCTTGGACGTCGGCGGGAGGGTTGATACGCAGTATTTT. Translating it yields CASSLDVGGRVDTQYF.

Ten or more counts support this clone. This rearrangement joins TRBV27 to TRBJ2-1; TRBD1 is a possible D gene (5 bases). The CDR3 is 15 residues long. Germline CDR1 MNHEY, CDR2 SMNVEV (reference sequence). Between the trimmed V and J ends, which lost 3 bases and 6 bases, there was a span of 15 bases. The CDR3 protein is CASSFTWQGINEQFF. CDR3 coding DNA: TGTGCCAGCAGTTTTACGTGGCAGGGTATCAATGAGCAGTTCTTC.